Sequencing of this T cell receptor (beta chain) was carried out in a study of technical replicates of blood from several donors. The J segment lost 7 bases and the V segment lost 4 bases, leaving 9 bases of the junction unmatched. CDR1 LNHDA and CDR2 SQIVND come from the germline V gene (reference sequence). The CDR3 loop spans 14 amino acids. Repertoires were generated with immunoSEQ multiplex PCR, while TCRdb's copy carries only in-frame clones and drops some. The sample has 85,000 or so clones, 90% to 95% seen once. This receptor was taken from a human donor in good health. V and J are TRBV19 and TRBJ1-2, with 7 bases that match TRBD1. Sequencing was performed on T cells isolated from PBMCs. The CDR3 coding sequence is TGTGCCAGTAGTAAGGGGGCCCGGCGGGGTGGCTACACCTTC. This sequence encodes CASSKGARRGGYTF.